The TCR beta chain described here comes from a study of blood T cells in healthy people across ages (dated by TCRdb to about 2015). At the level of the whole study: In model experiments, roughly one uniquely barcoded TCR beta cDNA molecule per two T cells was captured by template switching. The study measured age-related changes in TCR beta repertoire diversity using deep sequencing normalized with unique cDNA molecular identifiers. Four age groups were formed from the donors: young (average approximately 15 years), middle-aged (approximately 41), aged (roughly 58) and long-lived (about 80). To avoid experimental bias, donors of different ages were distributed randomly across sequencing lanes. Two additional independent replicas of 1 million unique cDNA reads from the same blood draw were analyzed for two donors (one aged 18 to 29 and one aged 80 or older).

Points on this clonotype: It lacks a known antigen. No per-base quality is available; no much larger clone lies one base away.

The roughly 38 donors, aged 6 to 90 years, were systemically healthy Caucasian individuals from Russia. Each donor gave about 9.8 milliliters of peripheral blood, drawn into EDTA-treated Vacutainer tubes. Ficoll-Paque density-gradient centrifugation was used to isolate PBMCs, with at least 7 million per sample. Trizol reagent was used to extract total RNA from the PBMCs, yielding at least 5 micrograms per sample. For every donor, an aliquot of PBMCs went through flow cytometry to measure the percentages of naive CD45RAhigh/CD27high T cells. Broad study findings and their caveats: Estimates of total diversity based on one million sequenced T cells were regarded as lower bounds and as underestimates. Because the CMV infection status of the donors was unknown, age-related changes in expanded clonotypes may potentially have been confounded. The long-lived group showed more naive CD4+ T cells, fewer expanded clones and increased TCR diversity than the aged group, suggesting age selection. There was a strong correlation between observed TCR beta diversity and the percentage of naive T cells measured by flow cytometry. Observed TCR beta diversity per million T cells fell roughly linearly with age, and a significant reduction was already apparent by age about 36. Conclusive comparison of naive and antigen-experienced compartments was prevented by the profiling of bulk unsorted PBMCs.

The junction carries 13 bases between V and J, which are trimmed by 0 bases and 4 bases respectively. For CDR1 and CDR2, the germline V gene lists SGDLS and YYNGEE. The CDR3 starts with the cysteine, ends with the phenylalanine, and has 15 residues. The read is trimmed to its CDR3 DNA, 45 bases read in frame from base 1. Receptor amplification or capture employed 5' RACE. The sample was run on an Illumina HiSeq 2500. A second 7 to 11 cycle PCR used a sample-barcoded 5' primer and a J-beta primer mix. A unique molecular identifier was introduced onto each TCR beta cDNA molecule by a template-switch 5' adaptor carrying 12 random nucleotides. At least 3 million CDR3-containing paired-end reads were obtained from each sample. The Mint cDNA synthesis kit, primed by a TRBC-specific oligonucleotide, was used to synthesize first-strand cDNA from all RNA. Following uracil-DNA glycosylase treatment, a first 18-cycle PCR with universal primers M1SS and BC2_uni_R was performed on all cDNA. In the authors' own workflow: For normalization, 1 million high-quality reads were randomly selected from each sample, with every read carrying a distinct molecular identifier. Instead of being binned into consensus sequences, reads with shared molecular identifiers were discarded. MiTCR, set to a Q25 quality threshold and the strictest error-elimination algorithm, was used for CDR3 identification, clonotype clustering and error correction. A nonparametric unseen species model with Euler transformation was used to estimate lower-bound total TCR beta diversity. TCRdb reran the public reads through fastp at Q25 and MiXCR, keeping productive beta chains. Records with the same CDR3 protein are collapsed into one entry carrying the most frequent genes and DNA. What appears here as the V and J calls and clone size reflects TCRdb's work, not the paper's. The sample contains approximately 830,000 distinct CDR3 sequences, around 62% of them found a single time. The ten largest clones represent around 30% of the sample.

The specimen was blood. This TCR was recovered from a young man in good health. The V gene is TRBV9 and the J gene is TRBJ1-2; the D region possibly corresponds to TRBD1 (5 bases align). The bases are TGTGCCAGCAGCGTAGTGGAGGGACCAGGCTATGGCTACACCTTC. It encodes CASSVVEGPGYGYTF.